The 13 T cell receptor beta chains in this list originate from one sample, sequenced in a study of CD8 T cells in ankylosing spondylitis. TCRdb re-derived calls from the 5' RACE reads in MiXCR, one entry per CDR3 protein. The profile covers 250,000 or so distinct CDR3 sequences, with approximately 24% appearing a single time and 0.5% to 0.65% taken by the ten largest. The sequencing input was blood, either unsorted or a sorted T cell fraction (not recorded which). The receptors were gathered from a male donor with ankylosing spondylitis or in good health (not recorded which).

This chain joins TRBV29-1 and TRBJ2-5; possibly TRBD1 for D (5 bases). CDR3 length equals 13 residues. The germline V and J ends were trimmed by 5 bases and 4 bases, with 14 bases remaining between them. Germline values: CDR1 SQVTM, CDR2 ANQGSEA. The CDR3 DNA reads TGCAGCGTTTCTGGCAGGGTGGGAGAGACCCAGTACTTC. This gives the protein CSVSGRVGETQYF.

J is TRBJ2-3 and V is TRBV20-1; no definite D call. Trimming stripped 7 bases from V and 1 base from J, with 9 bases between. Germline CDR1 is DFQATT and CDR2 is SNEGSKA (reference sequence). The CDR3 runs to 12 residues. The CDR3 reads CSESPRTDTQYF. In DNA, the CDR3 is TGCAGTGAAAGTCCACGCACAGATACGCAGTATTTT.

The chain combines TRBV12-3 or TRBV12-4 with TRBJ2-5; 11 bases are a match to TRBD1. With 4 bases clipped from V and 5 bases from J, the junction kept 6 bases outside the gene matches. CDR3 length: 15 residues. The CDR3 bases are TGTGCCAGCAGTTCGAGGACAGGGGGCGTCGAGACCCAGTACTTC. The encoded protein is CASSSRTGGVETQYF.

The table lists this clonotype with a few counts. The CDR3 bases are TGCAGTGCTAGAGATGGTGGCAGCCTTGGAAACACCATATATTTT. Residues: CSARDGGSLGNTIYF. The chain links TRBV20-1 to TRBJ1-3, with no clear D. The CDR3 is made up of 15 amino acids. V was shortened by 0 bases and J by 3 bases, with 12 bases between the two germline ends. Germline loops: CDR1 DFQATT, CDR2 SNEGSKA (reference sequence).

The sample holds a few counts of this clonotype. This chain links TRBV12-3 or TRBV12-4 with TRBJ1-2, with D possibly matching TRBD1 (6 bases). V was clipped by 3 bases and J by 2 bases, with 10 bases between them. The CDR3 contains 14 residues. DNA for the CDR3: TGTGCCAGCAGTTTGAACAGGGCCAACTATGGCTACACCTTC. Translated: CASSLNRANYGYTF.

This clonotype has more than one count but fewer than ten. DNA for the CDR3: TGCGCCAGCAGCTTGTCTGCGCCGGAGACCCAGTACTTC. Its protein product is CASSLSAPETQYF. The chain has TRBV5-1 and TRBJ2-5, with D unclear. This CDR3 is built from 13 residues. Germline values: CDR1 SGHRS, CDR2 YFSETQ. The V end lost 1 base, the J end lost 5 bases, and 9 bases lay between the germline ends.

The V and J genes are TRBV29-1 and TRBJ2-5; TRBD1 aligns across 7 bases. The CDR3 is made up of 12 amino acids. The V gene's germline CDR1 is SQVTM and CDR2 ANQGSEA. For the CDR3, the DNA is TGCCCAAGACAGGGCAAGGAAGAGACCCAGTACTTC. It translates to CPRQGKEETQYF.

This clonotype was detected many times. The V and J genes are TRBV20-1 and TRBJ1-1; 8 positions agree with TRBD1. The J segment lost 4 bases and the V segment lost 6 bases, leaving 10 bases of the junction unmatched. Germline CDR1 is DFQATT and CDR2 is SNEGSKA (reference sequence). The CDR3 runs to 14 residues. The CDR3 loop is CSAGQGAVGTEAFF. As DNA, the CDR3 is TGCAGTGCCGGACAGGGCGCCGTTGGCACTGAAGCTTTCTTT.

This clonotype was recorded many times. This chain joins TRBV20-1 and TRBJ2-3; 13 bases match TRBD2. Germline-derived CDR1 and CDR2 are DFQATT and SNEGSKA (reference sequence). CDR3 length equals 16 residues. V dropped 3 bases and J dropped 4; count of bases not matched to a gene: 7. The CDR3 region is CSASHGTSGAADTQYF. The CDR3 nucleotides read TGCAGTGCTAGTCATGGGACTAGCGGGGCGGCAGATACGCAGTATTTT.

The V and J genes are TRBV4-2 and TRBJ2-3; D is undetermined. The ends were cut back, 0 bases at V and 5 bases at J, with 12 bases in the middle. The germline V gene has CDR1 LGHNA and CDR2 YNFKEQ. The CDR3 has 15 residues. CDR3 sequence (DNA): TGTGCCAGCAGCCAAGATCACCTAGTCGGAGATACGCAGTATTTT. Translated: CASSQDHLVGDTQYF.

This clonotype occurred many times. The CDR3 protein is CASSSGTGGGFEQYF. The CDR3 nucleotides are TGCGCCAGCAGCTCCGGGACAGGGGGCGGCTTCGAGCAGTACTTC. The rearrangement uses TRBV5-1 and TRBJ2-7; 12 bases are a match to TRBD1. The CDR3 has 15 amino acids. Germline values: CDR1 SGHRS, CDR2 YFSETQ. Germline trimming cut 3 bases from V and 6 bases from J; bases unmatched to any gene: 7. Combining the CDR3 with reference TRBV5-1 and TRBJ2-7 gives the whole variable domain KAGVTQTPRYLIKTRGQQVTLSCSPISGHRSVSWYQQTPGQGLQFLFEYFSETQRNKGNFPGRFSGRQFSNSRSEMNVSTLELGDSALYLCASSSGTGGGFEQYFGPGTRLTVT.

This clonotype was observed many times. The rearrangement joins TRBV12-3 or TRBV12-4 to TRBJ1-2, with TRBD1 as a possible D gene (5 bases). This CDR3 comprises 12 residues. V dropped 6 bases and J dropped 4 bases, with 9 bases sitting between them. The chain's CDR3 is CASSRGVYGYTF. The CDR3, as DNA: TGTGCCAGCAGCCGGGGGGTCTATGGCTACACCTTC.

This clonotype has at least ten counts. The chain couples TRBV15 to TRBJ1-1; no clear D. Germline V CDR1 and CDR2: LNHNV, YYDKDF (reference sequence). V was cut by 0 bases and J by 4 bases, with 12 bases left in between. This CDR3 has 15 amino acids. The CDR3: CATSRDRRFITEAFF. The DNA for the CDR3 is TGTGCCACCAGCAGAGATAGACGGTTTATCACTGAAGCTTTCTTT.